The next 32 T cell receptor beta chains were all read from a single sample in a study of blood T cell repertoires in COVID-19 (dated by TCRdb to the early 2020s). Receptors were amplified or captured by the immunoSEQ multiplex PCR assay. TCRdb took this table from immuneACCESS and kept in-frame rearrangements with V and J called. Such tables lack part of the clones; where checked against another copy, unresolved V genes explain under half of the gap, and the rest is unexplained. In all, the sample holds around 170,000 clones, and less than 85% of those were seen once. The ten largest clones capture more than 10% of the sample. What was sequenced was PBMCs or T cells enriched from blood (not recorded which). The receptors come from a man over 45 who had recovered from COVID-19.

This clone was seen a handful of times. V usage is TRBV24-1 and J usage is TRBJ1-5, with D possibly TRBD1 on 6 matching bases. Between the trimmed V and J ends, which lost 9 bases and 4 bases, there was a span of 9 bases. The CDR3 covers 12 residues. Germline lookup yields CDR1 KGHDR and CDR2 SFDVKD. The CDR3 nucleotides read TGTGCCACCGATGGACAGAATCAGCCCCAGCATTTT. Its translation is CATDGQNQPQHF.

The gene calls are TRBV29-1 and TRBJ2-5; 10 bases match TRBD2. Germline CDR1 SQVTM, CDR2 ANQGSEA. This CDR3 is 14 amino acids long. Germline trimming cut 3 bases from V and 5 bases from J; bases unmatched to any gene: 6. This CDR3 reads CSVELAGGRETQYF. The CDR3 DNA sequence: TGCAGCGTTGAGTTAGCGGGGGGCAGGGAGACCCAGTACTTC.

The J gene is TRBJ2-4, the V gene TRBV2; TRBD1 agrees at 8 bases. Germline V gene sequence: CDR1 SNHLY, CDR2 FYNNEI. V dropped 6 bases and J dropped 7; count of bases not matched to a gene: 8. The CDR3 has 14 residues. The CDR3 nucleotides read TGTGCCAGCAGCCACCGGACAGGGAAGAACATTCAGTACTTC. Its translation: CASSHRTGKNIQYF.

This clone was observed once. The chain employs TRBV7-3 and TRBJ1-1, with 7 positions matching TRBD1. Germline values: CDR1 SGHTA, CDR2 FQGTGA. The CDR3 consists of 15 residues. J was trimmed by 1 base and V by 5 bases; bases with no gene match: 7. The CDR3 sequence: CASSPGGGRNTEAFF. Written as DNA, the CDR3 is TGTGCCAGCAGCCCAGGGGGAGGTAGGAACACTGAAGCTTTCTTT.

The chain links TRBV9 to TRBJ1-3; D remains unclear. Germline CDR1 reads SGDLS; CDR2 reads YYNGEE. The CDR3 totals 14 residues. Trimming pared 0 bases from V and 0 bases from J, leaving 4 bases between. The CDR3 region has the DNA TGTGCCAGCAGCGTAGCTTTCTCTGGAAACACCATATATTTT. Translating gives CASSVAFSGNTIYF.

The V and J genes are TRBV7-8 and TRBJ1-4; D may be TRBD1 (5 bases). V was shortened by 5 bases and J by 8 bases, with 12 bases between the two germline ends. This CDR3 spans 13 amino acids. Germline values: CDR1 SGHVS, CDR2 FQNEAQ. Written as DNA, the CDR3 is TGTGCCAGCAGCCCTCAGGGTGGAGAAAAACTGTTTTTT. It translates to CASSPQGGEKLFF. Combining the CDR3 with reference TRBV7-8 and TRBJ1-4 gives the whole variable domain GAGVSQSPRYKVAKRGQDVALRCDPISGHVSLFWYQQALGQGPEFLTYFQNEAQLDKSGLPSDRFFAERPEGSVSTLKIQRTQQEDSAVYLCASSPQGGEKLFFGSGTQLSVL.

The V and J genes are TRBV5-1 and TRBJ2-6, with D perhaps TRBD2 (6 bases). The CDR3 has 16 amino acids. In germline, CDR1 is SGHRS, CDR2 YFSETQ. V dropped 5 bases and J dropped 4 bases, with 16 bases sitting between them. The CDR3 loop reads CASRPVDYRGANVLTF. DNA for the CDR3: TGCGCCAGCAGACCCGTGGACTACCGGGGGGCCAACGTCCTGACTTTC.

V usage is TRBV13 and J usage is TRBJ1-5; TRBD1 aligns across 7 bases. The germline V gene encodes CDR1 PRHDT and CDR2 FYEKMQ (reference sequence). The CDR3 sequence is 14 residues long. V lost 2 bases, J lost 6 bases, and 4 bases stayed unmatched. The CDR3, as DNA: TGTGCCAGCAGCTTACAGGGGGAAGGTCAGCCCCAGCATTTT. Its translation: CASSLQGEGQPQHF.

The chain couples TRBV4-1 to TRBJ2-5; 16 bases are a match to TRBD2. Germline trimming cut 3 bases from V and 5 bases from J; bases unmatched to any gene: 9. The length of the CDR3 is 18 residues. Looked up from germline, CDR1 is MGHRA and CDR2 is YSYEKL. DNA of the CDR3: TGCGCCAGCAGCCAGGGACTAGCGGGGGGGCCGGGTGTCGAGACCCAGTACTTC. Translated: CASSQGLAGGPGVETQYF.

The chain couples TRBV11-2 to TRBJ2-1; D call uncertain. Germline V lookup: CDR1 SGHAT, CDR2 FQNNGV. The CDR3 sequence is 12 residues long. Trimming shortened V by 3 bases and J by 7 bases, and 7 bases separated the two germline ends. CDR3 DNA sequence: TGTGCCAGCAGCTTGCGAACTAATGAGCAGTTCTTC. This encodes CASSLRTNEQFF.

This sequence joins TRBV5-1 and TRBJ1-6, with TRBD1 as a possible D gene (6 bases). CDR1 is SGHRS, CDR2 YFSETQ, per germline. CDR3 length equals 13 residues. The V gene lost 5 bases and the J gene lost 8 bases, with 11 bases spanning the gap. CDR3 sequence reads: CASSRGRDSPLHF. In DNA, the CDR3 is TGCGCCAGCAGTAGGGGGAGGGATTCACCCCTCCACTTT.

This clone appeared a single time. This chain connects TRBV19 to TRBJ1-2; 8 nucleotides agree with TRBD1. Trimming removed 4 bases from V and 3 bases from J; junction bases left unmatched: 4. CDR1 LNHDA and CDR2 SQIVND come from the germline V gene (reference sequence). This CDR3 contains 14 residues. In DNA, the CDR3 is TGTGCCAGTAGTAGGCCGGACAGGGACTATGGCTACACCTTC. This encodes CASSRPDRDYGYTF.

The chain combines TRBV30 with TRBJ1-1; D perhaps matches TRBD1 (6 bases). Germline CDR1 is GTSNPN and CDR2 is SVGIG (reference sequence). V was trimmed by 5 bases and J by 6 bases, leaving 13 bases between them. The CDR3 contains 12 residues. The CDR3: CAWEKGTSEAFF. In DNA form, the CDR3 reads TGTGCCTGGGAAAAGGGGACATCTGAAGCTTTCTTT. Looking up the rest from reference TRBV30 and TRBJ1-1 gives the full variable domain: SQTIHQWPATLVQPVGSPLSLECTVEGTSNPNLYWYRQAAGRGLQLLFYSVGIGQISSEVPQNLSASRPQDRQFILSSKKLLLSDSGFYLCAWEKGTSEAFFGQGTRLTVV.

The chain couples TRBV10-3 to TRBJ1-5; D is possibly TRBD1 (6 bases). The CDR3 covers 15 residues. The germline V gene has CDR1 ENHRY and CDR2 SYGVKD. V was clipped by 5 bases and J by 2 bases, with 13 bases between them. This chain's CDR3 is CAISSTGNGNQPQHF. Written as DNA, the CDR3 is TGTGCCATCAGTTCTACAGGGAATGGCAATCAGCCCCAGCATTTT.

The chain has TRBV5-1 and TRBJ1-2, with D perhaps TRBD1 (6 bases). The CDR3 runs 13 residues. V gave up 5 bases and J gave up 4 bases, with 12 bases separating them. Germline CDR1 SGHRS, CDR2 YFSETQ. The CDR3: CASSTGPRYGYTF. CDR3 DNA sequence: TGCGCCAGCAGTACAGGGCCTCGCTATGGCTACACCTTC.

Worth noting for this clone: The CDR3 ends on some other residue instead of the conserved phenylalanine or tryptophan, so this is likely a read error. The DNA is omitted, as the CDR3 cannot be located on it reliably, and the CDR3 follows TCRdb's listing. The chain is built from TRBV21-1 and TRBJ1-4; TRBD1 is the table's D call and was not checked against the DNA. TRBV21-1 is an annotated pseudogene. The CDR3 comprises 10 residues, both ends counted. The CDR3 spells CASKTDTTFP.

This clone was picked up a small number of times. The V call is TRBV4-2, the J call TRBJ1-2; D perhaps matches TRBD1 (6 bases). Trimming removed 3 bases from V and 2 bases from J, with 10 bases in between. This CDR3 contains 14 residues. CDR1 and CDR2 from the germline V gene are LGHNA and YNFKEQ. The CDR3 sequence: CASSHEQGNYGYTF. For the CDR3, the DNA is TGTGCCAGCAGCCATGAACAGGGCAACTATGGCTACACCTTC.

The chain couples TRBV6-5 to TRBJ1-2; D not certain. CDR3 length equals 13 residues. The germline V and J ends were trimmed by 7 bases and 6 bases, with 15 bases remaining between them. CDR1 is MNHEY and CDR2 is SVGAGI in the germline V gene. The CDR3 here is CASTNPRAHGYTF. As DNA, the CDR3 is TGTGCCAGCACCAACCCGAGGGCGCATGGCTACACCTTC.

The chain is built from TRBV7-9 and TRBJ1-1; D not resolved. Per the germline V gene, CDR1 is SEHNR and CDR2 is FQNEAQ (reference sequence). The CDR3 runs to 12 residues. V gave up 5 bases and J gave up 8 bases, with 12 bases separating them. CDR3 loop: CASSLQTLEAFF. The CDR3 bases are TGTGCCAGCAGCCTCCAGACATTAGAAGCTTTCTTT.

This clone was seen a single time. The chain has TRBV9 and TRBJ2-5, with 7 bases aligning to TRBD2. Germline assignment: CDR1 SGDLS and CDR2 YYNGEE. The V and J ends lost 4 bases and 2 bases, in that order; junction bases with no gene match: 5. The CDR3 covers 14 residues. In DNA, the CDR3 is TGTGCCAGCAGCCCCGGGGGGACTCAAGAGACCCAGTACTTC. The encoded protein is CASSPGGTQETQYF.

This chain links TRBV24-1 with TRBJ2-2; the match to TRBD2 covers 10 bases. The CDR3 spans 14 residues. J was trimmed by 3 bases and V by 7 bases; bases with no gene match: 1. Germline CDR1 is KGHDR and CDR2 is SFDVKD. This CDR3 is CATSGLADTGELFF. CDR3 DNA: TGTGCCACCAGCGGACTAGCGGACACCGGGGAGCTGTTTTTT.

This clone was observed a handful of times. The sample contains more than one DNA sequence encoding this CDR3. The chain employs TRBV11-2 and TRBJ1-1; tentatively, D is TRBD1 (5 bases). The CDR3 runs to 15 residues. CDR1 and CDR2 (germline): SGHAT, FQNNGV. V lost 1 base and J lost 4, with 13 bases in between. CDR3 coding DNA: TGTGCCAGCAGCTTAGCAGACCGGGGGGGCACTGAAGCTTTCTTT. Translating it yields CASSLADRGGTEAFF.

The V and J genes are TRBV2 and TRBJ1-1; 7 bases line up with TRBD1. This CDR3 has 13 residues. Germline V CDR1 and CDR2: SNHLY, FYNNEI. V was pared by 6 bases and J by 3 bases, with 4 bases of the junction left unmatched. Written as DNA, the CDR3 is TGTGCCAGCAGACCCAGGGGGGACACTGAAGCTTTCTTT. Its protein product is CASRPRGDTEAFF.

J is TRBJ2-2 and V is TRBV4-1; D possibly corresponds to TRBD2 (7 bases). Germline V gene sequence: CDR1 MGHRA, CDR2 YSYEKL. The germline V and J ends were trimmed by 0 bases and 8 bases, with 19 bases remaining between them. This CDR3 region has 17 residues. The CDR3 DNA follows: TGCGCCAGCAGCCAAGAGGGGGCGGGGGCAGTGGTTGGGGAGCTGTTTTTT. This sequence encodes CASSQEGAGAVVGELFF.

The J gene is TRBJ1-2, the V gene TRBV21-1; the D call in the table, TRBD1, was not verified against the DNA. TRBV21-1 is flagged as a pseudogene. The CDR3 is 17 amino acids. In nucleotides, the CDR3 is TGTGCCAGCAGCAAAGCTGAATCGGGGACAGGGGTTTGCGGCTACACCTTC. This encodes CASSKAESGTGVCGYTF.

V usage is TRBV7-2 and J usage is TRBJ2-5; 7 bases align to TRBD1. Trimming took 4 bases from V and 5 from J; bases not matched to a gene: 13. CDR3 length: 16 residues. The germline V gene has CDR1 SGHTA and CDR2 FQGNSA. DNA of the CDR3: TGTGCCAGCAGCTCCCGCCGGGACAGAATAGGGGAGACCCAGTACTTC. Amino acids: CASSSRRDRIGETQYF.

The chain links TRBV18 to TRBJ1-6, with D unresolved. Germline V gene sequence: CDR1 KGHSH, CDR2 LQKENI. The V end lost 4 bases, the J end lost 7 bases, and 14 bases lay between the germline ends. The CDR3 runs to 15 residues. In nucleotides, the CDR3 is TGTGCCAGCTCACGGAAGGAGGTGGTCAATTCACCCCTCCACTTT. It translates to CASSRKEVVNSPLHF. The full variable domain, rest sourced from reference TRBV18 and TRBJ1-6, is NAGVMQNPRHLVRRRGQEARLRCSPMKGHSHVYWYRQLPEEGLKFMVYLQKENIIDESGMPKERFSAEFPKEGPSILRIQQVVRGDSAAYFCASSRKEVVNSPLHFGNGTRLTVT.

Here the CDR3 reads CASSYGGDTGGYTF. The CDR3 bases are TGTGCCAGCAGTTACGGAGGGGATACGGGGGGCTACACCTTC. This chain joins TRBV6-5 and TRBJ1-2, with a possible D match to TRBD1 (5 bases). Trimming cost V 2 bases and J 8 bases, with 15 bases left between them. CDR1 and CDR2 (germline): MNHEY, SVGAGI. The CDR3 loop spans 14 amino acids.

This clone turned up a few times. The chain carries TRBV9 and TRBJ2-1; TRBD2 matches at 11 bases. Per the germline V gene, CDR1 is SGDLS and CDR2 is YYNGEE. The ends lost 4 bases at V and 6 bases at J; junction bases unmatched: 18. The length of the CDR3 is 19 residues. The CDR3 nucleotides are TGTGCCAGCAGCCCCGGGGTAGCGGGGGGGTTTATATACCGCAATGAGCAGTTCTTC. Amino acid sequence: CASSPGVAGGFIYRNEQFF.

The chain uses TRBV4-2 and TRBJ2-1; maybe TRBD1 (5 bases). V was trimmed by 0 bases and J by 5 bases, leaving 11 bases between them. CDR1 and CDR2 from the germline V gene are LGHNA and YNFKEQ. The CDR3 totals 15 residues. The CDR3 loop reads CASSQDWGRNNEQFF. In DNA, the CDR3 is TGTGCCAGCAGCCAAGATTGGGGCCGAAACAATGAGCAGTTCTTC.

The chain has TRBV11-2 and TRBJ2-3, with D possibly TRBD1 on 5 matching bases. Germline V lookup: CDR1 SGHAT, CDR2 FQNNGV. V was clipped by 3 bases and J by 3 bases, with 7 bases between them. This CDR3 spans 13 amino acids. CDR3 amino acids: CASSFKGTDTQYF. The DNA of the CDR3 is TGTGCCAGCAGCTTTAAGGGGACAGATACGCAGTATTTT.

This chain joins TRBV7-3 and TRBJ2-1; 9 bases match TRBD1. The ends lost 8 bases at V and 6 bases at J; junction bases unmatched: 8. CDR1 is SGHTA and CDR2 is FQGTGA in the germline V gene. The CDR3 spans 14 residues. CDR3 DNA: TGTGCCAGCGGCACGGGACAGGGACTCAATGAGCAGTTCTTC. Encoded protein: CASGTGQGLNEQFF.